This is a list of T cell receptor beta chains from one sample in a study of cytomegalovirus exposure and HLA in healthy donors. TCRdb's table, derived via immunoSEQ multiplex PCR, lists solely in-frame clones and lacks some. The sample records some 60,000 clones, about 90% being singletons. Source material: PBMCs. All receptors come from a man aged 18 to 30 in good health and CMV-seronegative. Both conserved end residues are part of each CDR3. D genes are given only for firm matches. Not every row has a clone size; where given, it reads once, few, many or a size class.

D	size	V	J	DNA	CDR3
NA	NA	TRBV29-1	TRBJ1-2	TGCAGCGTCGATTACATGGGCGGCTACACCTTC	CSVDYMGGYTF
TRBD1	NA	TRBV15	TRBJ2-1	TGTGCCACCAGCAGCGGACAGGGGAGGAAGTATGAGCAGTTCTTC	CATSSGQGRKYEQFF
NA	NA	TRBV19	TRBJ1-6	TGTGCCAGTTTACAGGGAACCCATAATTCACCCCTCCACTTT	CASLQGTHNSPLHF
TRBD1	NA	TRBV29-1	TRBJ2-5	TGCAGCGTTCAACGAGGGACAGGGGTCTATCAGACCCAGTACTTC	CSVQRGTGVYQTQYF
TRBD1	NA	TRBV28	TRBJ2-2	TGTGCCAGCGACGGGACAGCGAACACCGGGGAGCTGTTTTTT	CASDGTANTGELFF
TRBD1	NA	TRBV9	TRBJ1-6	TGTGCCAGCAGCGTAGGGGGACAGCCCCCGGGGTCACCCCTCCACTTT	CASSVGGQPPGSPLHF
TRBD2	NA	TRBV14	TRBJ2-7	TGTGCCAGCAGCCAAGATCTTACCGCGGGGGGCCGCCGAAGCTCCTACGAGCAGTACTTC	CASSQDLTAGGRRSSYEQYF
NA	NA	TRBV29-1	TRBJ1-5	TGCAGCGTTGAGGCGGACAGAGGGCAGCCCCAGCATTTT	CSVEADRGQPQHF
TRBD1	once	TRBV15	TRBJ1-2	TGTGCCACCAGCAGAGAAAACGGACAGGAAATTTGGTCTCACTATGGCTACACCTTC	CATSRENGQEIWSHYGYTF
NA	NA	TRBV4-2	TRBJ2-7	TGTGCCAGCAGCCAAGGGGGCCTCGTCACCTACGAGCAGTACTTC	CASSQGGLVTYEQYF
TRBD1	NA	TRBV25-1	TRBJ1-2	TGTGCCAGCAGTGGGACAGGGAACTATGGCTACACCTTC	CASSGTGNYGYTF
NA	NA	TRBV21-1	TRBJ1-5	TGTGCCAGCAGCAGGTGGGAGGGGCCAAGGTATAGCAATCAGCCCCAGCATTTT	CASSRWEGPRYSNQPQHF
TRBD1	NA	TRBV2	TRBJ2-7	TGTGCCAGCAGCTCCGACAGGGCCTCCTACGAGCAGTACTTC	CASSSDRASYEQYF
TRBD1	NA	TRBV11-2	TRBJ2-7	TGTGCCAGCAGCCCACAGGGGATCCCCTACGAGCAGTACTTC	CASSPQGIPYEQYF